These T cell receptor beta chains were read from a single sample in a study of CD8+CD57+ T cells in acquired aplastic anemia. TCRdb re-called the reads with MiXCR, one entry per CDR3 protein. The table lists some 280,000 distinct CDR3 sequences, around three fifths of them singletons. The sequenced sample consisted of sorted CD4+, CD8+, or CD8+CD57+ T cells (not recorded which) from PBMCs. Source of these receptors: a human donor with severe aplastic anemia or a healthy control (not recorded which). Each CDR3 is given with its conserved first and last residue. D genes are given only for firm matches. Not all rows give a size; the values are once, few, many and, for expanded clones, a class.

J gene	clone size	D gene	V gene	CDR3 protein	CDR3 DNA
TRBJ1-2	-	-	TRBV7-3	CASSRGGVYGYTF	TGTGCCAGCAGCCGAGGGGGAGTCTATGGCTACACCTTC
TRBJ1-4	many	-	TRBV9	CASSVGTRDEKLFF	TGTGCCAGCAGCGTAGGGACGCGAGACGAAAAACTGTTTTTT
TRBJ1-1	few	-	TRBV9	CASSVGVDSGTEAFF	TGTGCCAGCAGCGTAGGGGTTGACTCGGGCACTGAAGCTTTCTTT
TRBJ1-5	-	-	TRBV6-6	CASSYFPRRWGNNQPQHF	TGTGCCAGCAGTTACTTCCCCCGCCGGTGGGGGAACAATCAGCCCCAGCATTTT
TRBJ1-2	many	-	TRBV6-2/TRBV6-3	CASSPVTRGYTF	TGTGCCAGCAGTCCCGTGACGCGCGGCTACACCTTC
TRBJ1-2	-	-	TRBV5-6	CASSGGDSNYGYTF	TGTGCCAGCAGCGGGGGCGACAGTAACTATGGCTACACCTTC
TRBJ2-2	-	TRBD1	TRBV7-8	CASSFRTGGRNTGELLF	TGTGCCAGCAGCTTCAGGACAGGGGGCAGGAACACCGGGGAGCTGCTTTTT
TRBJ1-3	-	TRBD1	TRBV6-5	CASSEYRGSTIYF	TGTGCCAGCAGTGAATACAGGGGAAGCACCATATATTTT
TRBJ1-1	-	TRBD1	TRBV20-1	CSAGQGAKGTEAFF	TGCAGTGCAGGACAGGGGGCGAAAGGAACTGAAGCTTTCTTT
TRBJ1-5	-	TRBD1	TRBV20-1	CSAVTGLNQPQHF	TGCAGTGCTGTGACAGGGCTCAATCAGCCCCAGCATTTT
TRBJ2-1	many	TRBD2	TRBV5-1	CASSDVTGGAGSEFF	TGCGCCAGCAGCGATGTAACCGGGGGGGCCGGGTCGGAGTTCTTC
TRBJ2-2	many	TRBD2	TRBV20-1	CSASARGGPGELFF	TGCAGTGCTAGCGCGCGGGGGGGCCCCGGGGAGCTGTTTTTT
TRBJ2-7	once	TRBD2	TRBV20-1	CSASRSLAGGGTYEQYF	TGCAGTGCTAGTAGGAGTCTAGCGGGAGGGGGCACCTACGAGCAGTACTTC
TRBJ2-1	once	TRBD1	TRBV25-1	CASTSGRDRGNEQFF	TGTGCCAGCACCTCCGGCCGGGACAGGGGGAATGAGCAGTTCTTC
TRBJ2-2	-	-	TRBV7-9	CASSVTVFGELFF	TGTGCCAGCAGCGTGACAGTGTTCGGGGAGCTGTTTTTT
TRBJ1-1	-	-	TRBV7-8	CASSLSGRANTEAFF	TGTGCCAGCAGCTTATCCGGTCGGGCGAACACTGAAGCTTTCTTT
TRBJ1-1	many	-	TRBV6-6	CASRNPGDTEAFF	TGTGCCAGCAGAAATCCAGGGGACACTGAAGCTTTCTTT
TRBJ1-2	many	-	TRBV6-2/TRBV6-3	CASSWPDSGYTF	TGTGCCAGCAGTTGGCCCGACAGTGGCTACACCTTC
TRBJ2-2	-	-	TRBV20-1	CSARQVSWQTGELFF	TGCAGTGCTAGGCAGGTTTCCTGGCAGACCGGGGAGCTGTTTTTT
TRBJ1-5	many	-	TRBV3-1	CASSQERGGRRQPQHF	TGTGCCAGCAGCCAAGAGCGCGGGGGGCGAAGACAGCCCCAGCATTTT
TRBJ2-7	many	-	TRBV12-3/TRBV12-4	CASSLGGYYEQYF	TGTGCCAGCAGTTTAGGGGGGTACTACGAGCAGTACTTC
TRBJ1-2	-	-	TRBV7-9	CASRTGRGYTF	TGTGCCAGCAGGACCGGGAGAGGCTACACCTTC
TRBJ1-4	few	-	TRBV20-1	CSARDGVSDEKLFF	TGCAGTGCTAGAGATGGTGTCTCGGATGAAAAACTGTTTTTT
TRBJ1-4	many	TRBD1	TRBV29-1	CSVRTGSFIGSNEKLFF	TGCAGCGTTCGGACAGGGAGTTTCATTGGTTCTAATGAAAAACTGTTTTTT
TRBJ1-1	many	-	TRBV6-6	CASRPGTEGTEAFF	TGTGCCAGCAGGCCCGGGACCGAGGGCACTGAAGCTTTCTTT
TRBJ2-2	once	-	TRBV20-1	CSARDRELFF	TGCAGTGCTAGGGACAGGGAGCTGTTTTTT
TRBJ2-3	-	TRBD1	TRBV19	CATTGGPDTQYF	TGTGCCACTACAGGGGGACCAGATACGCAGTATTTT
TRBJ1-1	few	TRBD1	TRBV10-3	CAISGGTGEGVTEAFF	TGTGCCATCAGTGGAGGGACAGGGGAAGGAGTGACTGAAGCTTTCTTT
TRBJ2-2	-	TRBD1	TRBV2	CASSLPGTANTGELFF	TGTGCCAGCAGCCTCCCAGGGACAGCGAACACCGGGGAGCTGTTTTTT
TRBJ2-3	-	TRBD2	TRBV7-2	CASSLGTSGRTQYF	TGTGCCAGCAGCTTAGGGACTAGCGGGAGAACGCAGTATTTT
TRBJ2-7	-	-	TRBV9	CASSFLGNEGEQYF	TGTGCCAGCAGCTTCCTCGGGAACGAAGGGGAGCAGTACTTC
TRBJ2-7	-	-	TRBV24-1	CATSGLLRSYEQYF	TGTGCCACCAGTGGTTTACTTAGGTCCTACGAGCAGTACTTC
TRBJ2-7	many	TRBD2	TRBV28	CASLSRGGTPEQYF	TGTGCCAGCCTTTCACGCGGGGGGACCCCCGAGCAGTACTTC
TRBJ2-2	-	-	TRBV19	CASSIVGHERGELFF	TGTGCCAGTAGTATAGTGGGACATGAGAGGGGGGAGCTGTTTTTT
TRBJ1-6	-	TRBD1	TRBV25-1	CASRGTGHSPLHF	TGTGCCAGCCGCGGGACAGGGCATTCACCCCTCCACTTT
TRBJ2-7	-	-	TRBV19	CASSGQPYEQYF	TGTGCCAGTAGCGGACAGCCCTACGAGCAGTACTTC
TRBJ1-2	many	-	TRBV20-1	CSAIQGRNYGYTF	TGCAGTGCTATTCAGGGGAGGAACTATGGCTACACCTTC
TRBJ1-1	-	-	TRBV12-3/TRBV12-4	CASRQTAEAFF	TGTGCCAGCAGACAGACAGCGGAAGCTTTCTTT
TRBJ1-1	once	TRBD1	TRBV12-3/TRBV12-4	CASSFNRGHTEAFF	TGTGCCAGCAGTTTCAACAGGGGGCACACTGAAGCTTTCTTT
TRBJ2-7	many	TRBD1	TRBV19	CASSRGWGDRDAYEQYF	TGTGCCAGTAGCCGGGGTTGGGGGGACAGGGACGCCTACGAGCAGTACTTC
TRBJ2-2	many	-	TRBV5-1	CASSLGLLGTGELFF	TGCGCCAGCAGCTTGGGTCTCCTGGGGACCGGGGAGCTGTTTTTT
TRBJ2-7	-	TRBD1	TRBV20-1	CSARDRQGSEQYF	TGCAGTGCTAGAGACAGACAGGGCTCCGAGCAGTACTTC
TRBJ1-1	-	TRBD1	TRBV20-1	CSASTGGAVNTEAFF	TGCAGTGCATCGACAGGGGGCGCGGTGAACACTGAAGCTTTCTTT
TRBJ1-6	few	-	TRBV9	CASSVDRYNSPLHF	TGTGCCAGCAGCGTAGACAGGTATAATTCACCCCTCCACTTT
TRBJ2-3	-	-	TRBV19	CASSPAVSTDTQYF	TGTGCCAGTAGTCCCGCAGTTAGCACAGATACGCAGTATTTT
TRBJ2-7	few	-	TRBV5-1	CASSLEGEQYF	TGCGCCAGCAGCTTGGAAGGTGAGCAGTACTTC
TRBJ2-1	many	-	TRBV10-1	CASSDSGTNEQFF	TGCGCCAGCAGTGATTCGGGAACCAATGAGCAGTTCTTC
TRBJ1-3	many	-	TRBV9	CASSDQNGGNTIYF	TGTGCCAGCAGCGATCAAAACGGGGGAAACACCATATATTTT
TRBJ1-4	-	TRBD1	TRBV20-1	CSARDSASTNEKLFF	TGCAGTGCCAGGGACAGCGCATCAACTAATGAAAAACTGTTTTTT
TRBJ2-7	-	-	TRBV2	CASYQHISYEQYF	TGTGCCAGCTACCAGCATATCTCCTACGAGCAGTACTTC
TRBJ2-3	-	-	TRBV19	CASSRVGGNNADTQYF	TGTGCCAGTAGTCGAGTGGGGGGCAATAATGCAGATACGCAGTATTTT
TRBJ1-6	-	TRBD1	TRBV9	CASSSIAQGDTANSPLHF	TGTGCCAGCAGCTCCATCGCACAGGGGGACACGGCGAATTCACCCCTCCACTTT
TRBJ2-2	-	-	TRBV12-3/TRBV12-4	CASIINTGELFF	TGTGCCAGCATCATAAACACCGGGGAGCTGTTTTTT
TRBJ1-4	-	-	TRBV10-1	CASSDHQGSSEKLFF	TGCGCCAGCAGTGACCATCAGGGCTCCTCGGAAAAACTGTTTTTT
TRBJ2-7	-	-	TRBV25-1	CASSETLIRTGPRSYEQYF	TGTGCCAGCAGTGAAACACTAATACGAACAGGGCCCCGCTCCTACGAGCAGTACTTC
TRBJ2-2	-	TRBD2	TRBV5-1	CASSPTSGSLNTGELFF	TGCGCCAGCAGCCCGACTAGCGGGAGTCTCAACACCGGGGAGTTGTTTTTT
TRBJ1-2	-	-	TRBV2	CASSDRLLSYGYTF	TGTGCCAGCAGTGATCGACTATTATCCTATGGCTACACCTTC
TRBJ1-2	-	TRBD1	TRBV5-1	CASSWSGQPLRNGYTF	TGCGCCAGCAGCTGGTCGGGACAGCCACTGAGGAATGGCTACACCTTC